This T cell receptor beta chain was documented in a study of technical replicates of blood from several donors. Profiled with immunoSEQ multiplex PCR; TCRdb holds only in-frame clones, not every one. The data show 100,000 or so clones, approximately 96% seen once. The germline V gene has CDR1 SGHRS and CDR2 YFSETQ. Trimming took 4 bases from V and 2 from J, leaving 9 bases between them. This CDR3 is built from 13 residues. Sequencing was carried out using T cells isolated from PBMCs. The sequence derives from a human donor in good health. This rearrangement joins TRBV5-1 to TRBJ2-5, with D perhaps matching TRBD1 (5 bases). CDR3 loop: CASSGPGQETQYF. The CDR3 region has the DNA TGCGCCAGCAGCGGGCCAGGGCAAGAGACCCAGTACTTC.